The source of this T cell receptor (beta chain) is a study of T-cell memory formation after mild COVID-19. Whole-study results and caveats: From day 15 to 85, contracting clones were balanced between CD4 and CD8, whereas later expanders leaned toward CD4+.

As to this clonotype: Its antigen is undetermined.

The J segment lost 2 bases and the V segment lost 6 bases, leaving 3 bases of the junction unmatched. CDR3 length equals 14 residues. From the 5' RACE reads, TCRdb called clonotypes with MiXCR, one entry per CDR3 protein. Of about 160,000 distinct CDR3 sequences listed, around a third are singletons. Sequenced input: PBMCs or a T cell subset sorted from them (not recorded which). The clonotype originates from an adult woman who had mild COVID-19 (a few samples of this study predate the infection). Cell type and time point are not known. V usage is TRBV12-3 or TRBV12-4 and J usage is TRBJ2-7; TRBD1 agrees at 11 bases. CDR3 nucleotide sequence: TGTGCCAGCAGGGGGACAGGGGGGGCCTACGAGCAGTACTTC. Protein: CASRGTGGAYEQYF.